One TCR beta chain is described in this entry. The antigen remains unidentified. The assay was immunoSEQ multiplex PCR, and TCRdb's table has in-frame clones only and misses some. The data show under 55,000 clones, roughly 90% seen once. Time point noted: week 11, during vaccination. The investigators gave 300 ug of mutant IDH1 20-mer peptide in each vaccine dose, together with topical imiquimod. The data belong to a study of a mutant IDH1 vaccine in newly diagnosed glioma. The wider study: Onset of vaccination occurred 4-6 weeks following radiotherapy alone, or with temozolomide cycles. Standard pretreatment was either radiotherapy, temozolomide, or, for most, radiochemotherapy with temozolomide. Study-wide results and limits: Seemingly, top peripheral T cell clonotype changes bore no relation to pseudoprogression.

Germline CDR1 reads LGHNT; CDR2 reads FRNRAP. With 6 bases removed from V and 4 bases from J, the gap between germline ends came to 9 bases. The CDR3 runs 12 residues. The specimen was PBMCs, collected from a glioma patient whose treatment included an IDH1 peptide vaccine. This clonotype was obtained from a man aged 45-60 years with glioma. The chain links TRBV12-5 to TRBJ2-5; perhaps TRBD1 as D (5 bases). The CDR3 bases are TGTGCTAGTGGGGAAGGGGCAGAGACCCAGTACTTC. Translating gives CASGEGAETQYF.